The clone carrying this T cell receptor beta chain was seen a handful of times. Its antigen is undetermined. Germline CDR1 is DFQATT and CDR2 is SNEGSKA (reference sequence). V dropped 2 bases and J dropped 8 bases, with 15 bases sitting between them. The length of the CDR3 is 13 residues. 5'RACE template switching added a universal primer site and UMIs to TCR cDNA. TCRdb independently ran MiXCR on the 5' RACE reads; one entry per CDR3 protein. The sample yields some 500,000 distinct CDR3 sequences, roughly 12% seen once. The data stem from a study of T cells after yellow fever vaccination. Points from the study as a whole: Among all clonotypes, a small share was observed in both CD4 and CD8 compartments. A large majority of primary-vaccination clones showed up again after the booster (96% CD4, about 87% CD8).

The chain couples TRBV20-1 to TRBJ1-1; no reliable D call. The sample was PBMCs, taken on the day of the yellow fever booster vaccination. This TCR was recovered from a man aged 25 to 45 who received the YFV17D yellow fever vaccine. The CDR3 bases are TGCAGTGCTAGAAAGGTGGGTGGATTGGAAGCTTTCTTT. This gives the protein CSARKVGGLEAFF.